What follows describes a single T cell receptor beta chain. There is no known antigen for this receptor. No much larger clone exists at a distance of one base, and base qualities are not known. Germline trimming: 5 bases from V, 2 bases from J; junction bases outside gene matches: 12. The CDR3 has 17 amino acids, counting the end cysteine and phenylalanine. The sequence is cut down to CDR3 DNA, 51 bases in frame from base 1. CDR1 and CDR2 were assigned from the germline V gene as SNHLY and FYNNEI. The collaborating institutions used their own protocols to collect whole blood in K2EDTA tubes. For TCRbeta analysis, collaborators shipped samples as frozen whole blood, isolated PBMCs, or DNA extracted from either of those sample types. The immunoSEQ Assay, a bias-controlled multiplex PCR, was used to amplify TCRbeta CDR3 regions from genomic DNA. The original methods were these. The number of nucleated cells in each sample was estimated by amplification of reference gene primers within the assay. To quantify the absolute abundance of each unique TCRbeta CDR3 rearrangement, sequence reads were collapsed and filtered. For each sample, productive Simpson clonality was calculated as the square root of Simpson's diversity index over productive rearrangements. TCRdb holds this immuneACCESS table with in-frame rearrangements only. Some clones are missing; in checked studies, unresolved V genes explain under half, and the rest has no known cause. D and trimming were read from the DNA, whereas the V and J calls and clone size are those reported in that table. This sample is represented by roughly 250,000 clones; roughly 80% of them were singletons. The biggest ten clones account for 4.5% to 6% of the sample.

This record comes from a study of blood T cell repertoires in COVID-19 (dated by TCRdb to about 2020). The study in broad terms: Samples from collaborators originated in the United States, Italy and Spain and spanned both the acute and convalescent phases of COVID-19. Where available, HLA class I and class II types were obtained from metadata supplied by the sample provider rather than from assay-based typing. The prospective study material was composed of cDNA or gDNA derived from T cells, B-cell-depleted T cells, or PBMCs. Samples were obtained from the ongoing ImmuneRACE study (first 160 participants) and from 1,254 subjects provided by 6 global collaborators. Sample metadata almost always included a de-identified subject ID, COVID-19 status, age in years and sex. The dataset comprised deeply sampled blood TCRbeta repertoires from subjects exposed to, actively infected with, or recovered from COVID-19. A freely available public database, intended as a resource for researchers studying the immune response to SARS-CoV-2, is where the repertoires were released.

Beyond this particular receptor, the publication reports: The quantity of clinical and demographic metadata differed by source and by participant and was supplied without curation.

This TCR was recovered from a woman of 80 years or more with active or convalescent COVID-19. Sequenced sample: peripheral blood. The V gene is TRBV2 and the J gene is TRBJ1-1; 9 nucleotides in the junction match TRBD1. The DNA reads as follows: TGTGCCAGCAGTTCAAGTCTCCGGGACAGGGTAAACACTGAAGCTTTCTTT. It translates as CASSSSLRDRVNTEAFF.